These 5 T cell receptor beta chains were all obtained from the same sample, sequenced in a study of neurological immune-mediated disorders. This sample's time point: longitudinal time-point 3. TCRdb redid the calling of the 5' RACE reads with MiXCR, one entry per CDR3 protein. The data contain 85,000 to 110,000 distinct CDR3 sequences, under 14% of them singletons. Material for sequencing was PBMCs. The receptors were sampled from a female donor with HTLV-1-associated myelopathy (HAM/TSP).

This clonotype was seen ten or more times. The rearrangement joins TRBV12-3 or TRBV12-4 to TRBJ2-5; 8 positions agree with TRBD1. Germline trimming cut 5 bases from V and 2 bases from J; bases unmatched to any gene: 10. The CDR3 consists of 16 residues. CDR3 loop: CASSAAGQGRQETQYF. CDR3 coding DNA: TGTGCCAGCAGTGCCGCTGGACAGGGTCGTCAAGAGACCCAGTACTTC.

There are many counts of this clonotype. The rearrangement uses TRBV6-1 and TRBJ2-7; D is perhaps TRBD2 (5 bases). This CDR3 has 14 amino acids. The germline V gene encodes CDR1 MNHNS and CDR2 SASEGT. V was cut by 3 bases and J by 5 bases, with 14 bases left in between. The CDR3 sequence: CASSDAGWSNEQYF. The CDR3 nucleotides read TGTGCCAGCAGTGATGCGGGTTGGTCCAACGAGCAGTACTTC.

In this sample, this clonotype turned up many times. The chain has TRBV20-1 and TRBJ2-1; perhaps TRBD1 as D (5 bases). The germline CDR1 and CDR2 sequences are DFQATT and SNEGSKA (reference sequence). CDR3 length: 16 amino acids. V gave up 1 base and J gave up 4 bases, with 17 bases separating them. As DNA, the CDR3 is TGCAGTGCTAGAGTCCAGGACAAGGGTTGGTACAATGAGCAGTTCTTC. Translated, it gives CSARVQDKGWYNEQFF.

At least ten counts were recorded for this clonotype. The chain uses TRBV20-1 and TRBJ2-1; D not certain. V was trimmed by 2 bases and J by 6 bases, leaving 8 bases between them. This CDR3 has 12 residues. Germline V gene data show CDR1 as DFQATT and CDR2 as SNEGSKA (reference sequence). CDR3 in DNA: TGCAGTGCTAGAACCCCGGGCAATGAGCAGTTCTTC. The encoded protein is CSARTPGNEQFF.

J is TRBJ1-4 and V is TRBV24-1; a possible D gene is TRBD1 (5 bases). CDR1 is KGHDR, CDR2 SFDVKD, per germline. The germline V and J ends were trimmed by 3 bases and 11 bases, with 12 bases remaining between them. This CDR3 region has 13 residues. For the CDR3, the DNA is TGTGCCACCAGTGATATCAACGACAGTAAACTGTTTTTT. This translates into CATSDINDSKLFF.